The rows below give T cell receptor beta chains drawn from one sample of a study of T cell responses to AZD1222 COVID-19 vaccine. Produced via immunoSEQ multiplex PCR; TCRdb's table is partial and in-frame only. The sample yields under 150,000 clones, roughly 85% seen once. The starting material was peripheral blood, obtained on day 0 of MenACWY control vaccination. These receptors originate from an adult in good health. Each CDR3 is given with its conserved first and last residue. A row's size may be missing; if present it is once, few, many or a size class.

J: TRBJ2-2; size: -; V: TRBV5-1; CDR3: CASRPGWGDTGELFF
J: TRBJ2-7; size: -; V: TRBV7-8; CDR3: CASSRTSAYEQYF
J: TRBJ2-7; size: -; V: TRBV29-1; CDR3: CSVGHSGGLGEQYF
J: TRBJ1-1; size: once; V: TRBV30; CDR3: CAWSLTGGPNTEAFF
J: TRBJ2-3; size: -; V: TRBV11-3; CDR3: CASSFGPTQDTQYF
J: TRBJ2-1; size: -; V: TRBV7-8; CDR3: CASSLHPRTSVGSNEQFF
J: TRBJ1-1; size: -; V: TRBV29-1; CDR3: CSVGAGGRTEAFF
J: TRBJ2-2; size: -; V: TRBV5-1; CDR3: CASSMDRESGELFF
J: TRBJ2-7; size: -; V: TRBV27; CDR3: CASSLYSTSPGEQYF
J: TRBJ2-5; size: once; V: TRBV14; CDR3: CASSQDWIEETQYF
J: TRBJ1-2; size: -; V: TRBV7-9; CDR3: CASSPHRTGPRGYTF
J: TRBJ2-7; size: -; V: TRBV6-5; CDR3: CASSYSMVGQTREQYF
J: TRBJ1-2; size: -; V: TRBV7-3; CDR3: CASSLNPGAHYGYTF
J: TRBJ2-1; size: -; V: TRBV9; CDR3: CASSGTRNGRWEVQFF
J: TRBJ1-2; size: -; V: TRBV4-1; CDR3: CASSQDWFETGGGNGYTF
J: TRBJ2-3; size: -; V: TRBV7-6; CDR3: CASSLTSGRPTDTQYF
J: TRBJ1-1; size: -; V: TRBV5-6; CDR3: CASHIRGNTEAFF
J: TRBJ1-5; size: once; V: TRBV30; CDR3: CAWDRDSNQPQHF
J: TRBJ2-2; size: -; V: TRBV15; CDR3: CATSRDRGSTGELFF
J: TRBJ1-2; size: -; V: TRBV28; CDR3: CASSLGRPYGYTF
J: TRBJ1-6; size: -; V: TRBV7-8; CDR3: CASRFTGVNDSPLHF
J: TRBJ2-3; size: -; V: TRBV5-5; CDR3: CASSLGGGYADTQYF
J: TRBJ2-4; size: -; V: TRBV5-6; CDR3: CASSLGHLAKNIQYF
J: TRBJ2-1; size: -; V: TRBV2; CDR3: CASSPLGAGSRNEQFF
J: TRBJ1-2; size: once; V: TRBV12-3/TRBV12-4; CDR3: CASRDSLLYGYTF
J: TRBJ2-1; size: once; V: TRBV10-1; CDR3: CASSEYSYNEQFF
J: TRBJ2-3; size: -; V: TRBV24-1; CDR3: CATSASGTDTQYF